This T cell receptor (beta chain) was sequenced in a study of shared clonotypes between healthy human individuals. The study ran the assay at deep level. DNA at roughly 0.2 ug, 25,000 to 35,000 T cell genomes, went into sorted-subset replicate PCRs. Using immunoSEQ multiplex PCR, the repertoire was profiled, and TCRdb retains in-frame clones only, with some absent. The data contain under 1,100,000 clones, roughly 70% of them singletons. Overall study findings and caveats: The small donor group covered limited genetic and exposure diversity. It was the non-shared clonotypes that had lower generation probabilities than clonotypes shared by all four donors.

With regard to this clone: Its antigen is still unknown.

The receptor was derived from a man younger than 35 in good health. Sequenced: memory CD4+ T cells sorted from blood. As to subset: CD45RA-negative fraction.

CDR3 loop: CASNTGGGNNQPQHF. The CDR3 DNA follows: TGTGCCAGCAATACAGGGGGAGGCAACAATCAGCCCCAGCATTTT. The chain combines TRBV28 with TRBJ1-5; 8 nucleotides line up with TRBD1. The CDR3 extends over 15 amino acids. J was trimmed by 3 bases and V by 7 bases; bases with no gene match: 8. Germline CDR1 and CDR2: MDHEN and SYDVKM.